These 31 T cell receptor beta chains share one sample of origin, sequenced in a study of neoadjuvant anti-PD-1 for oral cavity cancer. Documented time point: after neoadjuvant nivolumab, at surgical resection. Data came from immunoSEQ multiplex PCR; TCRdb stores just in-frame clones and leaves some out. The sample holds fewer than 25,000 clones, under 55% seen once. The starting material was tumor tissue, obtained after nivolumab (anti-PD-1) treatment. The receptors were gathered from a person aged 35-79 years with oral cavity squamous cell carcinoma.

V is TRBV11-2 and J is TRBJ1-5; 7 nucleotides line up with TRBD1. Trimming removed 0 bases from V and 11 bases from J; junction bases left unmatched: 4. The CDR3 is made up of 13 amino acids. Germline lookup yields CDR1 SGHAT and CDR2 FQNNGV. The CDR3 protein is CASSLDRGSAQHF. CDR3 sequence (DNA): TGTGCCAGCAGCTTAGACAGGGGGTCGGCCCAGCATTTT.

Written as DNA, the CDR3 is TGTGCCAGCAGTTACTCGATCATGGGGAGTAATGAGCAGTTCTTC. As protein: CASSYSIMGSNEQFF. V is TRBV6-5 and J is TRBJ2-1; D possibly corresponds to TRBD2 (5 bases). CDR1 is MNHEY, CDR2 SVGAGI, per germline. V was trimmed by 0 bases and J by 7 bases, leaving 13 bases between them. CDR3 size: 15 residues.

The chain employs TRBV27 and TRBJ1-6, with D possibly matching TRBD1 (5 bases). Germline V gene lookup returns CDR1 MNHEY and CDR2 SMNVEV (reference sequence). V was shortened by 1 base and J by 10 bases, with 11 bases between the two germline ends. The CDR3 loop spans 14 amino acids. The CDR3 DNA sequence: TGTGCCAGCAGTTTATGGGGGGGACGGTCACCCCTCCACTTT. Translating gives CASSLWGGRSPLHF.

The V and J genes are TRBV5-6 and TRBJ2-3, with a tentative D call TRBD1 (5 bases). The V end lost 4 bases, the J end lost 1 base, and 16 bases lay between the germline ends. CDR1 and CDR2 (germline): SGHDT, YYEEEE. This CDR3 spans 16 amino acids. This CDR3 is CASSLWGTTGTDTQYF. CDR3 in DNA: TGTGCCAGCAGCCTGTGGGGCACGACGGGCACAGATACGCAGTATTTT.

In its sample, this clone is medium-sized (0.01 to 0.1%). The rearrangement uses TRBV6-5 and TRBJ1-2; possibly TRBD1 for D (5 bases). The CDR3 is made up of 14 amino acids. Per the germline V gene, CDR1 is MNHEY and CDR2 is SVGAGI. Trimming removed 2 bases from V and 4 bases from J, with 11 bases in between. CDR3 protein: CASSYRDRGYGYTF. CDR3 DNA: TGTGCCAGCAGTTACCGGGACCGGGGCTATGGCTACACCTTC.

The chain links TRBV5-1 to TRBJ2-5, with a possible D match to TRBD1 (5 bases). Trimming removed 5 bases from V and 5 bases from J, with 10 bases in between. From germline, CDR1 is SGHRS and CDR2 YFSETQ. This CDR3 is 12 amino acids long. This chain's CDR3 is CASSSRAETQYF. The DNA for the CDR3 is TGCGCCAGCAGTAGCAGGGCTGAGACCCAGTACTTC.

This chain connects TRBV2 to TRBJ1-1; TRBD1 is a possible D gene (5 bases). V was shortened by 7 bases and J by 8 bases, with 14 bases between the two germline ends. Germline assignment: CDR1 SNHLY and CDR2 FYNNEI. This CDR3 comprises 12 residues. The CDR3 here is CASMDTWREAFF. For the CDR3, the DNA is TGTGCCAGCATGGACACCTGGCGGGAAGCTTTCTTT.

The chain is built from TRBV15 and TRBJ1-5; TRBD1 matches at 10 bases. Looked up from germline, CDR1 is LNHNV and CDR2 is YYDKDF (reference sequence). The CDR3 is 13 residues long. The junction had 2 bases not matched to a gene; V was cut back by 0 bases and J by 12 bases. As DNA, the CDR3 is TGTGCCACCAGCAGAGAAAGGGACAGGGGCCAGCATTTT. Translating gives CATSRERDRGQHF. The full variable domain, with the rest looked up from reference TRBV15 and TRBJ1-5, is DAMVIQNPRYQVTQFGKPVTLSCSQTLNHNVMYWYQQKSSQAPKLLFHYYDKDFNNEADTPDNFQSRRPNTSFCFLDIRSPGLGDTAMYLCATSRERDRGQHFGDGTRLSIL.

The CDR3 loop is CSATNGEEQFF. In nucleotides, the CDR3 is TGCAGTGCTACCAACGGGGAGGAGCAGTTCTTC. The chain recombines TRBV20-1 with TRBJ2-1, with D tentatively TRBD2 (5 bases). Per germline, CDR1 DFQATT and CDR2 SNEGSKA (reference sequence). This CDR3 contains 11 residues. The V end was cut by 4 bases, the J end by 10 bases, with 11 bases between.

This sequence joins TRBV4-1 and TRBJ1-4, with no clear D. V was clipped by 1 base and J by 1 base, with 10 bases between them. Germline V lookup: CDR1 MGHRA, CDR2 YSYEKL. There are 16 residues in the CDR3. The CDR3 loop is CASSQGSGQTNEKLFF. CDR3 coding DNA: TGCGCCAGCAGCCAAGGTTCGGGTCAAACTAATGAAAAACTGTTTTTT.

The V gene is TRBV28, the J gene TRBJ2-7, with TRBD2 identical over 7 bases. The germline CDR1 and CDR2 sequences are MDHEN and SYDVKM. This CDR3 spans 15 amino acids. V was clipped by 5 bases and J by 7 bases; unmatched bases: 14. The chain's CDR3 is CASSTPGLGFGEQYF. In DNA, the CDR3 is TGTGCCAGCAGTACCCCCGGACTAGGCTTCGGAGAGCAGTACTTC.

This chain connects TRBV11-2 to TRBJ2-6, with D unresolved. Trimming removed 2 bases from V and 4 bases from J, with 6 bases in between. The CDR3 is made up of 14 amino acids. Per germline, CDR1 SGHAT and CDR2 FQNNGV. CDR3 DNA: TGTGCCAGCAGCTTATCGGGCGGGGCCAACGTCCTGACTTTC. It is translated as CASSLSGGANVLTF.

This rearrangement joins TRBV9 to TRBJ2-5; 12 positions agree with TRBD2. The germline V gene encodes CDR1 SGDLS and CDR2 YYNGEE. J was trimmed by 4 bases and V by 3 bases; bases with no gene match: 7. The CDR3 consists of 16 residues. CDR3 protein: CASSAELAGGVETQYF. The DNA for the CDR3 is TGTGCCAGCAGCGCCGAACTAGCGGGGGGTGTAGAGACCCAGTACTTC.

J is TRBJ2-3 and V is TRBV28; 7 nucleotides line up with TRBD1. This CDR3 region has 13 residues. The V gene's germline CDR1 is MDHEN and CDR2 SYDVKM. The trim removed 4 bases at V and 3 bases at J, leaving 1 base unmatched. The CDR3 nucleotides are TGTGCCAGCAGTTCAGGGGGAACAGATACGCAGTATTTT. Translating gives CASSSGGTDTQYF. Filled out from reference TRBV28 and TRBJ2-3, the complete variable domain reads DVKVTQSSRYLVKRTGEKVFLECVQDMDHENMFWYRQDPGLGLRLIYFSYDVKMKEKGDIPEGYSVSREKKERFSLILESASTNQTSMYLCASSSGGTDTQYFGPGTRLTVL.

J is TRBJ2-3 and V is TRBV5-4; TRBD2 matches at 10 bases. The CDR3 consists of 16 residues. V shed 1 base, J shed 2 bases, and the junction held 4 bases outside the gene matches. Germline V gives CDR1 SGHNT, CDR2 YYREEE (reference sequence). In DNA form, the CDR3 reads TGTGCCAGCAGCTTGTTTAGCGGGGGGTCCACAGATACGCAGTATTTT. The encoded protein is CASSLFSGGSTDTQYF. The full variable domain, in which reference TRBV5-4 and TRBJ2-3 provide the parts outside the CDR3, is ETGVTQSPTHLIKTRGQQVTLRCSSQSGHNTVSWYQQALGQGPQFIFQYYREEENGRGNFPPRFSGLQFPNYSSELNVNALELDDSALYLCASSLFSGGSTDTQYFGPGTRLTVL.

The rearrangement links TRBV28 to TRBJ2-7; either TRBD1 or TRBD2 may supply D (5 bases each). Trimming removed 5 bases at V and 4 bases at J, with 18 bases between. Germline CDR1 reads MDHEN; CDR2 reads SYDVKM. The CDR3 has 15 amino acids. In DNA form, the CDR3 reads TGTGCCAGCAGTCCCCGCCGGGACCTCATTTACGAGCAGTACTTC. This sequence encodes CASSPRRDLIYEQYF. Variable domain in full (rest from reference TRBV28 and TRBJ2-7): DVKVTQSSRYLVKRTGEKVFLECVQDMDHENMFWYRQDPGLGLRLIYFSYDVKMKEKGDIPEGYSVSREKKERFSLILESASTNQTSMYLCASSPRRDLIYEQYFGPGTRLTVT.

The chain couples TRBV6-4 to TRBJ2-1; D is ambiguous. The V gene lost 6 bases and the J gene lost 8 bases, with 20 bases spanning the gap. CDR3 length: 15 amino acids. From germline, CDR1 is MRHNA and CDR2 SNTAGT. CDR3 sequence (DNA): TGTGCCAGCAGCCCCGGATTTTCCGAATGGGATGAGCAGTTCTTC. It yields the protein CASSPGFSEWDEQFF.

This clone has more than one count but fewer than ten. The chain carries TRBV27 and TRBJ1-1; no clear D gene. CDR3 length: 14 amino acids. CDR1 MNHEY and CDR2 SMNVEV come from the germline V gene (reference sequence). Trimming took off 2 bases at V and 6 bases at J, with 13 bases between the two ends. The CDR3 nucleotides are TGTGCCAGCAGTTTAGAAGTGGGTCGCCCTGAAGCTTTCTTT. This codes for CASSLEVGRPEAFF.

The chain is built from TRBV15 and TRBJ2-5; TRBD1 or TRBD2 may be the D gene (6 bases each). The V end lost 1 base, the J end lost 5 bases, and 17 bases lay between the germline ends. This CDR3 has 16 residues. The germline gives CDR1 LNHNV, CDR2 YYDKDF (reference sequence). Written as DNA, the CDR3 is TGTGCCACCAGCAGAGGCAGAGGGGGGAAAGAGGAGACCCAGTACTTC. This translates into CATSRGRGGKEETQYF.

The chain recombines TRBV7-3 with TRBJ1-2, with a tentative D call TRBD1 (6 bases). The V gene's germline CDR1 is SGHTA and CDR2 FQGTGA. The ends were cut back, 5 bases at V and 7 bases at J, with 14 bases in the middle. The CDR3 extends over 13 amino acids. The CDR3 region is CASSPEGGSGYTF. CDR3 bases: TGTGCCAGCAGCCCGGAGGGGGGGAGTGGCTACACCTTC. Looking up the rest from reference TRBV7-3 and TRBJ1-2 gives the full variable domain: GAGVSQTPSNKVTEKGKYVELRCDPISGHTALYWYRQSLGQGPEFLIYFQGTGAADDSGLPNDRFFAVRPEGSVSTLKIQRTERGDSAVYLCASSPEGGSGYTFGSGTRLTVV.

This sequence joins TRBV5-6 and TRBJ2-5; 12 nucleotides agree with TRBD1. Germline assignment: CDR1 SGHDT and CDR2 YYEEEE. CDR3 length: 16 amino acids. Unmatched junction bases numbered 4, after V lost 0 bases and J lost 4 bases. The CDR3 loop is CASSLAGQGARETQYF. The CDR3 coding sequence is TGTGCCAGCAGCTTGGCGGGACAGGGGGCGCGAGAGACCCAGTACTTC. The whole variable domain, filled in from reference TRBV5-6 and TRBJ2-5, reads DAGVTQSPTHLIKTRGQQVTLRCSPKSGHDTVSWYQQALGQGPQFIFQYYEEEERQRGNFPDRFSGHQFPNYSSELNVNALLLGDSALYLCASSLAGQGARETQYFGPGTRLLVL.

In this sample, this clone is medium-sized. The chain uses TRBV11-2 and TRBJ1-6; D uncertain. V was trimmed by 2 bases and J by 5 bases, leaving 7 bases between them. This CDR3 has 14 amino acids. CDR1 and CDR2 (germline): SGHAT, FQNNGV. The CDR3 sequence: CASSLLQDNSPLHF. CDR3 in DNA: TGTGCCAGCAGCTTATTGCAGGATAATTCACCCCTCCACTTT. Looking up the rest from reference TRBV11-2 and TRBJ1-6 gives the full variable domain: EAGVAQSPRYKIIEKRQSVAFWCNPISGHATLYWYQQILGQGPKLLIQFQNNGVVDDSQLPKDRFSAERLKGVDSTLKIQPAKLEDSAVYLCASSLLQDNSPLHFGNGTRLTVT.

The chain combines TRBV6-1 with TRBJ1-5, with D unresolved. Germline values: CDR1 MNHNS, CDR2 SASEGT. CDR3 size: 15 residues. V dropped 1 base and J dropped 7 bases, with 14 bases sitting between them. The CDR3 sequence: CASSEEIGVPQPQHF. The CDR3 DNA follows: TGTGCCAGCAGTGAAGAAATCGGGGTTCCCCAGCCCCAGCATTTT.

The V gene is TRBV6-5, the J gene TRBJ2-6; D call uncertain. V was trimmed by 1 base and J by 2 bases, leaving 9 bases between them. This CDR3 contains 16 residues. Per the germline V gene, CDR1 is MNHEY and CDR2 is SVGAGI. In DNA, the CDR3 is TGTGCCAGCAGTTACTTTGGGCAGGCTGGGGCCAACGTCCTGACTTTC. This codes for CASSYFGQAGANVLTF.

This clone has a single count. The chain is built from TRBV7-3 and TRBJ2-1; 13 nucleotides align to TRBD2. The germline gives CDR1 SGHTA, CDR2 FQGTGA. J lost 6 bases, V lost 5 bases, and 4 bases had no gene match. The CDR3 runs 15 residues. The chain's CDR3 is CASSPTSGGPNEQFF. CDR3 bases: TGTGCCAGCAGCCCGACTAGCGGGGGGCCCAATGAGCAGTTCTTC.

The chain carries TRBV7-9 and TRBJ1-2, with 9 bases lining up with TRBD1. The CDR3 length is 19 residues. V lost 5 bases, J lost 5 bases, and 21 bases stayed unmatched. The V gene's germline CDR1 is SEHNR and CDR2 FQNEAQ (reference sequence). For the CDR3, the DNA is TGTGCCAGCAGCCCAGACCCCCGGGACAGGGAGGGGTATGGATATGGCTACACCTTC. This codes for CASSPDPRDREGYGYGYTF.

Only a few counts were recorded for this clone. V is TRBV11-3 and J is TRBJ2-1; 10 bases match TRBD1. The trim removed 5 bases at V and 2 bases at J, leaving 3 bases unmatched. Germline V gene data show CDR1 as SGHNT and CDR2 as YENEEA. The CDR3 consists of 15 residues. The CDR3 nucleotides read TGTGCCAGCAGCAGGGACAGGGGCCCCTACAATGAGCAGTTCTTC. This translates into CASSRDRGPYNEQFF.

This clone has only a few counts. CDR3 bases: TGTGCCAGCAGCTTGACAGGGCTGGGGAACACTGAAGCTTTCTTT. It translates to CASSLTGLGNTEAFF. The chain combines TRBV7-2 with TRBJ1-1; 7 positions agree with TRBD1. The CDR3 is made up of 15 amino acids. Germline V gene data show CDR1 as SGHTA and CDR2 as FQGNSA. The V segment lost 3 bases and the J segment 1 base; nucleotides outside the gene matches: 5.

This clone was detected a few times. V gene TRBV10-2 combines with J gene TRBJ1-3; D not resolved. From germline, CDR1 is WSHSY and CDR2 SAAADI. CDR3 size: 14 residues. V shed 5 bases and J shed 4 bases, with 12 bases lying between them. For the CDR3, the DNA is TGCGCCAGCAGTCGAGACACTGGAGGAAACACCATATATTTT. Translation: CASSRDTGGNTIYF.

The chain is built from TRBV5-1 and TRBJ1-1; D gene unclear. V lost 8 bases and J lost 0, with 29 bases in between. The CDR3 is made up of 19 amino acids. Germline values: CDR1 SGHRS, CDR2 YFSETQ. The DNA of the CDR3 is TGCGCCAGGACGCCTATCCCGGTGGGGAAATATTACATGAACACTGAAGCTTTCTTT. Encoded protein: CARTPIPVGKYYMNTEAFF.

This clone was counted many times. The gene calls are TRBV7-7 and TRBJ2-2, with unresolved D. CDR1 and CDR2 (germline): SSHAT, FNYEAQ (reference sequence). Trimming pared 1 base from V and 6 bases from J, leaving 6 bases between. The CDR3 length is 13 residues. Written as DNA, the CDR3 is TGTGCCAGCAGCTTAGTTACGGCCGGGGAGCTGTTTTTT. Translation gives CASSLVTAGELFF.